This T cell receptor (beta chain) was obtained from a study of CD8 T cells in Susac syndrome. Roughly 0.45 to 1 ug RNA was reverse transcribed with random hexamers. TCRdb passed the immunoSEQ multiplex PCR reads through MiXCR, listing each CDR3 protein once. The table has 180,000 or so distinct CDR3 sequences, around 94% seen once. The germline V and J ends were trimmed by 3 bases and 1 base, with 7 bases remaining between them. CDR1 DFQATT and CDR2 SNEGSKA come from the germline V gene (reference sequence). The CDR3 is 12 residues long. This chain connects TRBV20-1 to TRBJ2-7, with no clear D. The clonotype comes from a human donor in good health. Specimen: CD4+ T cells from PBMCs. CDR3 in amino acids: CSARRSSYEQYF. CDR3 sequence (DNA): TGCAGTGCTAGGCGGTCGTCCTACGAGCAGTACTTC.